The rows below give T cell receptor beta chains drawn from one sample of a study of CD8+CD57+ T cells in acquired aplastic anemia. Via MiXCR, TCRdb re-called the reads, giving one row per CDR3 protein. This table holds 200,000 to 300,000 distinct CDR3 sequences, approximately 79% found once. Sequenced sample: sorted CD4+, CD8+, or CD8+CD57+ T cells (not recorded which) from PBMCs. Receptor source: a human donor with aplastic anemia. CDR3s include the opening cysteine and the closing phenylalanine or tryptophan.

V gene,J gene,CDR3 protein
TRBV7-3,TRBJ1-6,CASSLTRGHGDIHF
TRBV9,TRBJ2-5,CASSGYRDSYNEHF
TRBV9,TRBJ2-5,CASGGAGQIQYFDF
TRBV5-4,TRBJ1-5,CASSQGGAQPQHF
TRBV11-3,TRBJ2-5,CASSRQTNEETQYF
TRBV5-5,TRBJ1-2,CASRIDPAFYGYTF
TRBV7-9,TRBJ2-5,CAGHWDRGGQYF
TRBV7-9,TRBJ2-1,CASSDRRIGEQFF
TRBV7-3,TRBJ2-3,CASSSGGAWGETQF
TRBV29-1,TRBJ2-3,CSVGLADTDTQYF
TRBV7-8,TRBJ1-2,CASSLTGGADYQYTF
TRBV9,TRBJ1-1,CASGEPGGEAFF
TRBV7-9,TRBJ2-5,CATSRRSEQKTQYF
TRBV7-8,TRBJ1-2,CASSWGEGPDTHYTF
TRBV5-1,TRBJ1-2,CASSRHGGGGYTF
TRBV25-1,TRBJ2-7,CASSIRHGEQYF
TRBV2,TRBJ2-5,CATSRGSVQETRYF
TRBV20-1,TRBJ2-7,CSARDQGKEQYF
TRBV2,TRBJ1-2,CASTDLGTGGDGYTF
TRBV7-9,TRBJ1-1,CASSHPMTSGRDAFF
TRBV7-9,TRBJ1-2,CASSSATGSEAF
TRBV27,TRBJ1-6,CASRWGSSYNSPLHF
TRBV7-6,TRBJ1-1,CASSLDLNKTPQAFF
TRBV6-4,TRBJ2-3,CASSVEGGALIDTQYF
TRBV15,NA,CATGRSGGRETQYF
TRBV9,TRBJ1-2,CASSWRGEDQPHHTF
TRBV10-3,TRBJ2-4,CAISDPRAGGNIQYF
TRBV7-7,TRBJ2-2,CATRIQGCTGELFF
TRBV19,TRBJ2-7,CASSTISSYEQYF
TRBV10-3,TRBJ2-1,CASSESSGDHQDEKLF
TRBV2,TRBJ2-3,CASGGGGTVLQYF
TRBV7-9,TRBJ2-1,CASSLAGSYGDELFF
TRBV29-1,TRBJ1-1,CSVTGFMNTEAFF
TRBV7-9,TRBJ2-1,CASSLVPGVTGGQFF
TRBV7-6,TRBJ1-1,CASSLAHGTKNNHFF
TRBV7-3,TRBJ2-5,CASSIVAAHETQYF
TRBV2,TRBJ1-6,CASSERGASLSPLHF
TRBV5-4,TRBJ2-1,CASRQGRGGGSDEQFF
TRBV7-9,TRBJ2-3,CASSFDGGRPGELF
TRBV9,TRBJ2-3,CASGVAGDTQSFDF